This passage covers 8 T cell receptor beta chains from one sample sequenced in a study of cytomegalovirus exposure and HLA in healthy donors. The PCR made use of 60 Vbeta and 13 Jbeta primers. The table came from immunoSEQ multiplex PCR; TCRdb's copy has only in-frame clones and leaves some out. Among some 130,000 clones, more than 70% were seen once, and the ten largest hold 1% to 1.5%. The sequenced material came from PBMCs. All receptors come from a male donor in good health and CMV-seropositive.

The chain employs TRBV9 and TRBJ1-1; 9 bases line up with TRBD1. Germline V lookup: CDR1 SGDLS, CDR2 YYNGEE. V shed 4 bases and J 3 bases; nucleotides not matched to a gene: 4. This CDR3 is built from 14 residues. The CDR3 coding sequence is TGTGCCAGCAGCAGAAGACAGGGGGACACTGAAGCTTTCTTT. Its translation is CASSRRQGDTEAFF.

The rearrangement uses TRBV4-2 and TRBJ2-7, with D perhaps TRBD1 (6 bases). Germline lookup yields CDR1 LGHNA and CDR2 YNFKEQ. Trimming cost V 3 bases and J 3 bases, with 21 bases left between them. CDR3 length: 17 residues. CDR3 region: CASSQVQGNPLYYEQYF. The CDR3 region has the DNA TGTGCCAGCAGCCAGGTACAGGGAAACCCCCTTTACTACGAGCAGTACTTC.

This chain links TRBV6-1 with TRBJ1-1, with unresolved D. This CDR3 comprises 16 residues. Trimming took 2 bases from V and 11 from J, leaving 24 bases between them. Per germline, CDR1 MNHNS and CDR2 SASEGT. CDR3 in DNA: TGTGCCAGCAGTGAAAGGCGATGGAGGGCGGCCTCGATGGCTTTCTTT. Protein sequence: CASSERRWRAASMAFF.

The rearrangement links TRBV27 to TRBJ2-7, with D perhaps TRBD1 (5 bases). Trimming shortened V by 4 bases and J by 6 bases, and 7 bases separated the two germline ends. Germline CDR1 and CDR2: MNHEY and SMNVEV (reference sequence). This CDR3 region has 11 residues. CDR3 DNA sequence: TGTGCCAGCAGTTACAGGTCCGAGCAGTACTTC. It codes for CASSYRSEQYF.

The chain recombines TRBV29-1 with TRBJ1-2; 9 nucleotides line up with TRBD1. The V gene end was trimmed by 5 bases and the J gene end by 3 bases; junction bases not matched to a gene: 4. Germline lookup yields CDR1 SQVTM and CDR2 ANQGSEA. The CDR3 has 13 residues. The CDR3 reads CSVLDRGDYGYTF. The CDR3 DNA reads as TGCAGCGTTCTGGACAGGGGCGACTATGGCTACACCTTC.

J is TRBJ1-3 and V is TRBV6-6; D perhaps matches TRBD1 (6 bases). This CDR3 comprises 15 residues. Trimming took off 5 bases at V and 0 bases at J, with 11 bases between the two ends. The germline V gene encodes CDR1 MNHNY and CDR2 SVGAGI (reference sequence). In DNA form, the CDR3 reads TGTGCCAGCAGTAGGAGACAGGACTCTGGAAACACCATATATTTT. It is translated as CASSRRQDSGNTIYF.

This clone appeared a single time. V usage is TRBV5-1 and J usage is TRBJ2-7; D not certain. This CDR3 comprises 13 residues. Trimming pared 0 bases from V and 3 bases from J, leaving 7 bases between. The germline V gene has CDR1 SGHRS and CDR2 YFSETQ. DNA of the CDR3: TGCGCCAGCAGCTTGGACCCGGGCTACGAGCAGTACTTC. Its protein product is CASSLDPGYEQYF.

The chain uses TRBV2 and TRBJ2-2; 9 nucleotides line up with TRBD1. Germline loops: CDR1 SNHLY, CDR2 FYNNEI. The V and J ends lost 6 bases and 7 bases, in that order; junction bases with no gene match: 9. This CDR3 spans 15 amino acids. The CDR3 sequence: CASRVTGGANGELFF. Written as DNA, the CDR3 is TGTGCCAGCAGGGTAACAGGGGGCGCGAACGGGGAGCTGTTTTTT.